What follows describes a single TCR beta chain. Its antigen is unidentified. The CDR3 loop spans 17 amino acids. Germline CDR1 reads SNHLY; CDR2 reads FYNNEI. Trimming took off 0 bases at V and 4 bases at J, with 18 bases between the two ends. Generated by immunoSEQ multiplex PCR, the TCRdb table keeps only in-frame clones and is missing some. Of 90,000 to 120,000 clones listed, more than 85% are singletons. This sample is part of a study of T cell responses to AZD1222 COVID-19 vaccine. Study-wide background: Second-dose intervals near 4 or 12 weeks were combined.

General study results and limits: All repertoire sampling was performed exclusively after the peak T cell response. Females made up more of the donors, who were largely white British, and clonal diversity may have come out too low.

The clonotype originates from an adult in good health. The V gene is TRBV2, the J gene TRBJ1-2; no clear D. The sequencing used peripheral blood, collected on day 0 of AZD1222 vaccination. Written as DNA, the CDR3 is TGTGCCAGCAGTGAAGCGCTTAATCCTAGCATAGGCTATGGCTACACCTTC. Amino acids: CASSEALNPSIGYGYTF.